The present entry profiles one T cell receptor (beta chain) with its context. The antigen remains undetermined. This CDR3 comprises 15 residues. CDR1 SGHNT and CDR2 YYREEE come from the germline V gene (reference sequence). V lost 0 bases to trimming and J lost 0 bases, with 10 bases between them. Clones were sequenced by immunoSEQ multiplex PCR, and TCRdb holds only the in-frame ones, with some missing. The sample carries 150,000 to 180,000 clones, about 87% recorded once. These data originate in a study of T cell responses to AZD1222 COVID-19 vaccine. Study information: Researchers grouped second doses given at about 4 or about 12 weeks into one pool.

Notes on the study in general: The repertoires were collected only after the peak T cell response. Among those given AZD1222, only 6 or 7 were seropositive at baseline. CD4 TCRs associated with vaccination spanned spike, dominating at 160-218 and 743-854.

This clonotype was sampled from an adult in good health. Material: peripheral blood, obtained on day 0 of AZD1222 vaccination. V usage is TRBV5-4 and J usage is TRBJ2-7, with D perhaps TRBD1 (6 bases). The DNA of the CDR3 is TGTGCCAGCAGCTTGGGAGGGGGATCCTCCTACGAGCAGTACTTC. Protein: CASSLGGGSSYEQYF. Drawing the rest from reference TRBV5-4 and TRBJ2-7, the complete variable domain is ETGVTQSPTHLIKTRGQQVTLRCSSQSGHNTVSWYQQALGQGPQFIFQYYREEENGRGNFPPRFSGLQFPNYSSELNVNALELDDSALYLCASSLGGGSSYEQYFGPGTRLTVT.